The T cell receptor (beta chain) under discussion was sequenced for a study of CD8+ T cells in alopecia areata. Study information: Those treated were given oral tofacitinib at 5 to 10 mg twice daily. Whole-study findings and limits: Alphabeta T cells residing in normal skin are also sequenced in scalp samples. Baseline CD8+ expansion's link to response remains uncertain, as there was one nonresponder.

Note on this clone: The antigen is not known.

It was cDNA, reverse transcribed from extracted RNA, that served as the sequencing template. The protocol was immunoSEQ multiplex PCR, while the TCRdb copy is restricted to in-frame clones and leaves out a portion. The data contain 150,000 to 200,000 clones, approximately 50% of them singletons. Specified treatment: oral pan-JAK inhibitor, 5-10 mg twice daily. Cell sorting on a FACSAria was used to separate CD4+ and CD8+ T cells from the PBMCs. V lost 0 bases and J lost 9, with 8 bases in between. Germline V gives CDR1 LGHNA, CDR2 YNFKEQ. There are 12 residues in the CDR3. The receptor comes from a human donor with alopecia areata. This sequence joins TRBV4-2 and TRBJ1-2; no clear D gene. The sample consisted of CD8+ T cells sorted from blood, taken between weeks 51 and 54, from a patient treated with tofacitinib. In nucleotides, the CDR3 is TGTGCCAGCAGCCAAGATGGGGTCCGCTACACCTTC. It translates to CASSQDGVRYTF.